The 24 T cell receptor beta chains in this list originate from one sample, sequenced in a study of T cell repertoires in cytomegalovirus infection (dated by TCRdb to between 2017 and 2020). Sequenced using an Illumina HiSeq 1500. Using fastp trimming at Q25 and MiXCR clonotype assembly, TCRdb reanalyzed the public sequencing data and kept in-frame beta chains. Each CDR3 protein appears once, grouped with its most common genes and DNA. A total of some 800,000 distinct CDR3 sequences appear in this sample, approximately 32% of them only once. The ten largest account for roughly 14% of the sample. Interpreted using the paper, the treatment or condition label stands for: in vitro stimulation with specific CMV peptide epitopes to enrich CMV-specific T cells. Their specific antigens are unknown. Sample: cultured CD8+ T cells from PBMCs, taken from culture after CMV antigen stimulation. Every receptor here comes from a human donor in good health (CMV status not recorded). Some clones in this sample may be carry-over from other donors' samples.

This clonotype has a count of ten or more. The chain joins TRBV7-9 to TRBJ2-7; 8 bases line up with TRBD1. The germline CDR1 and CDR2 sequences are SEHNR and FQNEAQ (reference sequence). With V trimmed by 5 bases and J by 0 bases, 6 bases remained unmatched. The CDR3 spans 15 residues. The CDR3 DNA is TGTGCCAGCAGCCCTGGGACAGGCAACTCCTACGAGCAGTACTTC. Translation gives CASSPGTGNSYEQYF.

This clonotype was recorded a few times. The chain couples TRBV27 to TRBJ2-1; TRBD1 matches at 7 bases. This CDR3 has 14 residues. The trim removed 2 bases at V and 7 bases at J, leaving 5 bases unmatched. Per germline, CDR1 MNHEY and CDR2 SMNVEV (reference sequence). In nucleotides, the CDR3 is TGTGCCAGCAGTTTACAGGGGGTTGTGAATGAGCAGTTCTTC. Translation: CASSLQGVVNEQFF.

This clonotype was seen at least ten times. The chain links TRBV5-1 to TRBJ1-3; the match to TRBD1 covers 8 bases. The CDR3 sequence is 17 residues long. Losses at the gene ends were 3 bases for V and 0 bases for J; bases not matched to a gene: 8. The V gene's germline CDR1 is SGHRS and CDR2 YFSETQ. CDR3 DNA sequence: TGCGCCAGCAGCTACTCGACAGGGGCCCACTCTGGAAACACCATATATTTT. Translated, it gives CASSYSTGAHSGNTIYF. Filled out from reference TRBV5-1 and TRBJ1-3, the complete variable domain reads KAGVTQTPRYLIKTRGQQVTLSCSPISGHRSVSWYQQTPGQGLQFLFEYFSETQRNKGNFPGRFSGRQFSNSRSEMNVSTLELGDSALYLCASSYSTGAHSGNTIYFGEGSWLTVV.

This clonotype was counted a single time. The chain has TRBV9 and TRBJ2-3; no clear D gene. The end of the DNA aligns better with TRBJ1-5, so the J call may be wrong. The CDR3 loop spans 13 amino acids. CDR1 is SGDLS, CDR2 YYNGEE, per germline. This CDR3 reads CASSVDNPDTQHF. The CDR3 nucleotides are TGTGCCAGCAGCGTAGACAACCCGGATACGCAGCATTTT.

This clonotype has at least ten counts. V is TRBV7-8 and J is TRBJ2-7, with D maybe TRBD1 (5 bases). Deletions cut 5 bases from V and 7 bases from J, with 12 bases between. The CDR3 spans 12 residues. Germline V gene lookup returns CDR1 SGHVS and CDR2 FQNEAQ. The CDR3 sequence: CASSMLREEQYV. CDR3 in DNA: TGTGCCAGCAGCATGCTCAGGGAAGAGCAGTACGTC.

This clonotype was seen ten or more times. J is TRBJ2-3 and V is TRBV6-5; no definite D call. Trimming took off 5 bases at V and 0 bases at J, with 6 bases between the two ends. Germline CDR1 reads MNHEY; CDR2 reads SVGAGI. This CDR3 region has 13 residues. The chain's CDR3 is CASSRKSTDTQYF. CDR3 nucleotides: TGTGCCAGCAGTAGGAAAAGCACAGATACGCAGTATTTT.

The sample holds a few counts of this clonotype. The chain recombines TRBV4-1 with TRBJ1-5; D remains unclear. Trimming pared 1 base from V and 3 bases from J, leaving 10 bases between. The CDR3 is 15 amino acids. Germline lookup yields CDR1 MGHRA and CDR2 YSYEKL. The CDR3 DNA sequence: TGCGCCAGCAGCCAAGGGGAAAGTAACAATCAGCCCCAGCATTTT. Translating gives CASSQGESNNQPQHF.

The chain couples TRBV4-2 to TRBJ2-1; TRBD2 agrees at 13 bases. Germline loops: CDR1 LGHNA, CDR2 YNFKEQ. The J segment lost 8 bases and the V segment lost 4 bases, leaving 8 bases of the junction unmatched. The CDR3 runs to 16 residues. DNA for the CDR3: TGTGCCAGCAGCCCCGGACTAGCGGGGGCCGGAGATGAGCAGTTCTTC. Its translation is CASSPGLAGAGDEQFF.

The chain couples TRBV7-8 to TRBJ2-2; 12 bases line up with TRBD2. V shed 5 bases, J shed 7 bases, and the junction held 11 bases outside the gene matches. Germline CDR1 is SGHVS and CDR2 is FQNEAQ. The CDR3 contains 17 residues. CDR3 sequence: CASSEELAGGPDGELFF. CDR3 nucleotides: TGTGCCAGCAGCGAAGAACTAGCGGGGGGCCCGGACGGGGAGCTGTTTTTT.

This clonotype has a handful of counts. The chain employs TRBV2 and TRBJ1-2; maybe TRBD1 (6 bases). This CDR3 has 16 residues. The V gene lost 8 bases and the J gene lost 1 base, with 20 bases spanning the gap. CDR1 is SNHLY, CDR2 FYNNEI, per germline. CDR3 DNA sequence: TGTGCCAGCGACGAAGGAACAGGGTTTATTAACTATGGCTACACCTTC. This codes for CASDEGTGFINYGYTF. The full variable domain, with the rest looked up from reference TRBV2 and TRBJ1-2, is EPEVTQTPSHQVTQMGQEVILRCVPISNHLYFYWYRQILGQKVEFLVSFYNNEISEKSEIFDDQFSVERPDGSNFTLKIRSTKLEDSAMYFCASDEGTGFINYGYTFGSGTRLTVV.

This clonotype was detected a few times. This chain joins TRBV4-3 and TRBJ2-3, with 12 bases matching TRBD2. V was pared by 2 bases and J by 5 bases, with 11 bases of the junction left unmatched. The CDR3 is 18 amino acids. Germline CDR1 is LGHNA and CDR2 is YSLEER. The DNA for the CDR3 is TGCGCCAGCAGCCAAAGTTGGACTAGCGGGACTACGGAAGATACGCAGTATTTT. Protein sequence: CASSQSWTSGTTEDTQYF.

CDR3 residues: CASSGDSVTEAFF. The CDR3 nucleotides read TGTGCCAGCAGCGGGGACAGTGTGACTGAAGCTTTCTTT. V and J are TRBV5-4 and TRBJ1-1; TRBD1 aligns across 7 bases. This CDR3 has 13 amino acids. From germline, CDR1 is SGHNT and CDR2 YYREEE (reference sequence). V trimming: 4 bases; J trimming: 5 bases; junction bases outside the gene matches: 5.

The genes are TRBV19 and TRBJ2-3, with 7 bases lining up with TRBD1. V shed 3 bases, J shed 0 bases, and the junction held 6 bases outside the gene matches. Germline CDR1 LNHDA, CDR2 SQIVND (reference sequence). CDR3 size: 16 residues. The CDR3 is CASSIYDRESTDTQYF. For the CDR3, the DNA is TGTGCCAGTAGTATCTACGACAGGGAGAGCACAGATACGCAGTATTTT.

The chain combines TRBV3-1 with TRBJ2-1, with 7 bases aligning to TRBD2. The CDR3 consists of 15 residues. Trimming removed 1 base from V and 5 bases from J; junction bases left unmatched: 5. Per the germline V gene, CDR1 is LGHDT and CDR2 is YNNKEL (reference sequence). The DNA of the CDR3 is TGTGCCAGCAGCCAAGCGAGCGGGGCGAACAATGAGCAGTTCTTC. Translation gives CASSQASGANNEQFF.

This clonotype has at least ten counts. The chain combines TRBV7-9 with TRBJ1-1; 7 bases fit TRBD1. Unmatched junction bases numbered 16, after V lost 6 bases and J lost 0 bases. The CDR3 has 18 amino acids. Germline CDR1 reads SEHNR; CDR2 reads FQNEAQ (reference sequence). DNA of the CDR3: TGTGCCAGCAGTCAACTAAACCGGGACAGAACGATGAACACTGAAGCTTTCTTT. The encoded protein is CASSQLNRDRTMNTEAFF.

V usage is TRBV5-1 and J usage is TRBJ1-1, with D possibly matching TRBD1 (5 bases). The germline gives CDR1 SGHRS, CDR2 YFSETQ. Trimming left V 5 bases short and J 3 bases short, with 23 bases between. The CDR3 is 17 amino acids. The CDR3 nucleotides read TGCGCCAGCAGGCTGATTTGGGGGGTTCAAGAGTACACTGAAGCTTTCTTT. Its protein product is CASRLIWGVQEYTEAFF.

This clonotype was found many times. The chain recombines TRBV7-2 with TRBJ2-1, with 11 positions matching TRBD1. Germline V gene lookup returns CDR1 SGHTA and CDR2 FQGNSA. The CDR3 is 15 residues long. Losses at the gene ends were 6 bases for V and 3 bases for J; bases not matched to a gene: 4. The CDR3 nucleotides are TGTGCCAGCAGGGTGGACAGGGGGCTCTACAATGAGCAGTTCTTC. This codes for CASRVDRGLYNEQFF.

The rearrangement links TRBV27 to TRBJ1-2, with 10 positions matching TRBD1. Germline V gives CDR1 MNHEY, CDR2 SMNVEV (reference sequence). The trim removed 6 bases at V and 5 bases at J, leaving 9 bases unmatched. CDR3 length: 15 amino acids. CDR3 region: CASSYDRGRLYGYTF. In DNA form, the CDR3 reads TGTGCCAGCAGCTACGACAGGGGGCGCCTGTATGGCTACACCTTC.

The sample holds a few counts of this clonotype. The chain uses TRBV7-9 and TRBJ1-5; 7 bases fit TRBD1. The CDR3 is 13 amino acids. The germline V gene has CDR1 SEHNR and CDR2 FQNEAQ (reference sequence). V lost 5 bases to trimming and J lost 7 bases; unmatched junction nucleotides: 5. CDR3 sequence reads: CASSLYRGQPQHF. As DNA, the CDR3 is TGTGCCAGCAGCCTATACAGGGGACAGCCCCAGCATTTT.

The chain is built from TRBV7-6 and TRBJ1-2; D is possibly TRBD1 (6 bases). Germline V gene lookup returns CDR1 SGHVS and CDR2 FNYEAQ. The CDR3 spans 15 residues. Trimming removed 5 bases from V and 2 bases from J, with 15 bases in between. The CDR3 DNA follows: TGTGCCAGCAGCCGTACCAGCAGGGGAAACTATGGCTACACCTTC. This encodes CASSRTSRGNYGYTF. Drawing the rest from reference TRBV7-6 and TRBJ1-2, the complete variable domain is GAGVSQSPRYKVTKRGQDVALRCDPISGHVSLYWYRQALGQGPEFLTYFNYEAQQDKSGLPNDRFSAERPEGSISTLTIQRTEQRDSAMYRCASSRTSRGNYGYTFGSGTRLTVV.

The chain has TRBV7-6 and TRBJ2-1; weak D call: TRBD2 (6 bases). This CDR3 region has 15 residues. CDR1 and CDR2 from the germline V gene are SGHVS and FNYEAQ. Trimming stripped 4 bases from V and 7 bases from J, with 17 bases between. The CDR3 sequence: CASSSTTLGGNEQFF. The CDR3 coding sequence is TGTGCCAGCAGCTCGACTACCCTGGGGGGTAATGAGCAGTTCTTC. Full variable domain (missing parts from reference TRBV7-6 and TRBJ2-1): GAGVSQSPRYKVTKRGQDVALRCDPISGHVSLYWYRQALGQGPEFLTYFNYEAQQDKSGLPNDRFSAERPEGSISTLTIQRTEQRDSAMYRCASSSTTLGGNEQFFGPGTRLTVL.

The count of this clonotype is one. The chain couples TRBV6-8 to TRBJ2-1; 7 nucleotides match TRBD2. J was trimmed by 3 bases and V by 4 bases; bases with no gene match: 12. The V gene's germline CDR1 is MNHGY and CDR2 SAAAGT. The CDR3 is 17 residues long. The CDR3 here is CASSLVGGGESYNEQFF. In nucleotides, the CDR3 is TGTGCCAGCAGTTTAGTCGGGGGAGGGGAAAGCTACAATGAGCAGTTCTTC.

This clonotype was seen a handful of times. This chain uses TRBV11-3 with TRBJ2-3; D call uncertain. The ends were cut back, 5 bases at V and 11 bases at J, with 17 bases in the middle. CDR1 and CDR2 from the germline V gene are SGHNT and YENEEA. The CDR3 has 13 residues. CDR3 sequence (DNA): TGTGCCAGCAGCCAAAATGATCCGCGCAAGCAGTATTTT. This codes for CASSQNDPRKQYF.

This clonotype showed up just a few times. V is TRBV12-3 or TRBV12-4 and J is TRBJ1-5; D not certain. With 7 bases removed from V and 1 base from J, the gap between germline ends came to 8 bases. The CDR3 totals 13 residues. This CDR3 is CASTGVSNQPQHF. The CDR3 DNA reads as TGTGCCAGCACCGGGGTAAGCAATCAGCCCCAGCATTTT.